This entry lists 17 T cell receptor beta chains sequenced from one sample in a study of blood T cells in healthy people across ages. Through a sample-barcoded 5' primer and a J-beta primer mix, a second PCR was run for roughly 6 to 12 cycles. TCRdb analysed the 5' RACE reads with MiXCR anew, one entry per CDR3 protein. Among around 280,000 distinct CDR3 sequences listed, around 29% were seen once. The sequenced sample was blood. The receptors were gathered from a woman between 70 and 85 years old in good health.

The V and J genes are TRBV20-1 and TRBJ2-1; D gene uncertain. Germline V CDR1 and CDR2: DFQATT, SNEGSKA (reference sequence). This CDR3 is 11 amino acids long. The CDR3 DNA sequence: TGCAGCGCCTTACCGACCCATGAGCAGTTCTTC. Translated, it gives CSALPTHEQFF.

CDR3 sequence: CASSLAGGTGANVLTF. Here the CDR3 DNA reads TGTGCCAGCAGCTTAGCAGGGGGCACTGGGGCCAACGTCCTGACTTTC. This rearrangement joins TRBV7-9 to TRBJ2-6; 7 nucleotides align to TRBD1. CDR3 length: 16 residues. The germline CDR1 and CDR2 sequences are SEHNR and FQNEAQ (reference sequence). V gave up 0 bases and J gave up 2 bases; unmatched junction bases: 1.

The chain joins TRBV7-8 to TRBJ1-2; TRBD1 is a possible D gene (5 bases). The CDR3 is 15 amino acids. Trimming left V 5 bases short and J 0 bases short, with 13 bases between. Germline assignment: CDR1 SGHVS and CDR2 FQNEAQ. CDR3 protein: CASSSRDRPNYGYTF. CDR3 nucleotides: TGTGCCAGCAGCAGCCGGGACCGTCCTAACTATGGCTACACCTTC.

This clonotype turned up a few times. The genes are TRBV10-3 and TRBJ1-6; no reliable D call. V was pared by 0 bases and J by 9 bases, with 12 bases between. Germline lookup yields CDR1 ENHRY and CDR2 SYGVKD. The CDR3 covers 15 residues. CDR3 DNA: TGTGCCATCAGTGAGTCGGCGGAGTTTGGTTCACCCCTCCACTTT. The encoded protein is CAISESAEFGSPLHF.

This clonotype has a handful of counts. The genes are TRBV5-1 and TRBJ2-2, with 8 bases matching TRBD2. The length of the CDR3 is 16 residues. V trimming: 1 base; J trimming: 3 bases; junction bases outside the gene matches: 5. Germline V gene lookup returns CDR1 SGHRS and CDR2 YFSETQ. The CDR3 DNA reads as TGCGCCAGCAGCTTGCAGGCTAGCGGGTACACCGGGGAGCTGTTTTTT. Amino acid sequence: CASSLQASGYTGELFF.

The J gene is TRBJ2-7, the V gene TRBV7-2; maybe TRBD1 (5 bases). Trimming removed 2 bases at V and 0 bases at J, with 11 bases between. Germline loops: CDR1 SGHTA, CDR2 FQGNSA. This CDR3 spans 15 amino acids. CDR3 in DNA: TGTGCCAGCAGCTTAATGCAGGGCAGCTCCTACGAGCAGTACTTC. Encoded protein: CASSLMQGSSYEQYF.

This clonotype came up a few times. This chain links TRBV5-1 with TRBJ2-5; 7 bases agree with TRBD2. J gave up 4 bases and V 4 bases, and 10 bases lay outside the gene matches. This CDR3 contains 15 residues. Germline lookup yields CDR1 SGHRS and CDR2 YFSETQ. CDR3 protein: CASSQTAGLGETQYF. In nucleotides, the CDR3 is TGCGCCAGCAGCCAAACAGCGGGATTAGGAGAGACCCAGTACTTC.

V and J are TRBV5-1 and TRBJ2-7; 7 nucleotides line up with TRBD1. V gave up 3 bases and J gave up 3 bases; unmatched junction bases: 15. Per germline, CDR1 SGHRS and CDR2 YFSETQ. The CDR3 spans 17 residues. CDR3 loop: CASSSNLDRSWIYEQYF. In nucleotides, the CDR3 is TGCGCCAGCAGCTCCAACTTGGACAGGTCTTGGATCTACGAGCAGTACTTC.

V gene TRBV5-1 combines with J gene TRBJ2-7; 9 bases fit TRBD2. The end of the DNA fits TRBJ2-1 better, so the J call may be wrong. Germline loops: CDR1 SGHRS, CDR2 YFSETQ. This CDR3 is built from 15 residues. CDR3 DNA sequence: TGCGCCAGCAGCACGCCCGGGACTAGCCAAATTGAGCAGTTCTTC. This translates into CASSTPGTSQIEQFF.

Concerning this clonotype itself: A read error may produce the germline difference seen at one junction end. The chain recombines TRBV3-1 with TRBJ2-7; 7 nucleotides match TRBD2. Germline CDR1 is LGHDT and CDR2 is YNNKEL (reference sequence). The CDR3 contains 14 residues. The CDR3 sequence: CASGQDGAGYEQYF. Here the CDR3 DNA reads TGTGCCAGCGGCCAAGATGGAGCGGGGTACGAGCAGTACTTC.

The rearrangement links TRBV20-1 to TRBJ1-1, with 9 bases that match TRBD1. This CDR3 comprises 13 residues. The germline gives CDR1 DFQATT, CDR2 SNEGSKA (reference sequence). J was trimmed by 3 bases and V by 6 bases; bases with no gene match: 5. CDR3 nucleotides: TGCAGTGCCTCGACAGGGGGATACACTGAAGCTTTCTTT. Translation: CSASTGGYTEAFF.

The chain recombines TRBV7-9 with TRBJ2-5; D not resolved. The closer fit of TRBJ2-7 to the DNA end suggests the J call may be wrong. This CDR3 is built from 13 residues. CDR1 and CDR2 (germline): SEHNR, FQNEAQ (reference sequence). Written as DNA, the CDR3 is TGTGCCAGCAGCTTAGAATATACCTACGAGCAGTACTTC. It yields the protein CASSLEYTYEQYF.

V is TRBV7-2 and J is TRBJ2-7; D may match TRBD1 or TRBD2 (6 bases each). The germline V and J ends were trimmed by 5 bases and 4 bases, with 15 bases remaining between them. The CDR3 contains 14 residues. The germline V gene has CDR1 SGHTA and CDR2 FQGNSA. CDR3 in DNA: TGTGCCAGCAGCGTGGTAGGGGGGCTTTACGAGCAGTACTTC. Encoded protein: CASSVVGGLYEQYF.

V gene TRBV29-1 combines with J gene TRBJ2-1; D perhaps matches TRBD2 (5 bases). V was pared by 1 base and J by 8 bases, with 9 bases between. Germline-derived CDR1 and CDR2 are SQVTM and ANQGSEA. The CDR3 is 12 amino acids. CDR3 protein: CSVEVGSDEQFF. The CDR3 nucleotides are TGCAGCGTTGAAGTAGGGAGCGATGAGCAGTTCTTC.

Ten or more counts support this clonotype. The rearrangement joins TRBV28 to TRBJ1-3, with TRBD1 as a possible D gene (5 bases). The germline gives CDR1 MDHEN, CDR2 SYDVKM. The CDR3 consists of 16 residues. V gave up 5 bases and J gave up 0 bases, with 14 bases separating them. Here the CDR3 reads CASSPLRDRSGNTIYF. DNA for the CDR3: TGTGCCAGCAGTCCCCTCCGGGACCGCTCTGGAAACACCATATATTTT.

V gene TRBV12-3 or TRBV12-4 combines with J gene TRBJ1-5; 9 bases align to TRBD1. Trimming cost V 4 bases and J 8 bases; bases outside gene matches: 9. The CDR3 loop spans 15 amino acids. The CDR3 nucleotides are TGTGCCAGCAGTTACGGGACAGGGATGTTCGAGCCCCAGCATTTT. Translation: CASSYGTGMFEPQHF.

This chain connects TRBV7-9 to TRBJ2-5, with D perhaps matching TRBD1 (7 bases). The end of the DNA is better explained by TRBJ2-7, so the J call may be wrong. Germline V gene sequence: CDR1 SEHNR, CDR2 FQNEAQ (reference sequence). The CDR3 is made up of 15 amino acids. The CDR3 is CASSPAGQLNYEQYF. The CDR3 DNA sequence: TGTGCCAGCAGCCCGGCGGGACAGTTAAATTACGAGCAGTACTTC.